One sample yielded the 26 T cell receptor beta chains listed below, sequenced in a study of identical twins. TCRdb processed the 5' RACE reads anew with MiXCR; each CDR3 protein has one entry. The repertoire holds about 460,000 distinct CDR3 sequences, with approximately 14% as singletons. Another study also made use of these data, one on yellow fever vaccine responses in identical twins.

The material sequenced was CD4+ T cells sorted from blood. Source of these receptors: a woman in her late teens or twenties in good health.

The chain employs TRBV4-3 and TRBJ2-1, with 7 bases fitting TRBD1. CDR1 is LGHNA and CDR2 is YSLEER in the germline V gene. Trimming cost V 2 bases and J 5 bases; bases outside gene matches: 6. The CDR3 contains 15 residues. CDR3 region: CASSQSLDRNNEQFF. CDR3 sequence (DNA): TGCGCCAGCAGCCAAAGCTTGGACAGGAACAATGAGCAGTTCTTC.

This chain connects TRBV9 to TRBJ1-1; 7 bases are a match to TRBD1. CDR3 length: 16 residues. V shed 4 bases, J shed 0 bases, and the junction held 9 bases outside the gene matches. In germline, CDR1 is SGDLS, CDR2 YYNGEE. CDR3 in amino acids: CASSFTTGQLNTEAFF. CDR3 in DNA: TGTGCCAGCAGCTTCACAACGGGACAGCTGAACACTGAAGCTTTCTTT.

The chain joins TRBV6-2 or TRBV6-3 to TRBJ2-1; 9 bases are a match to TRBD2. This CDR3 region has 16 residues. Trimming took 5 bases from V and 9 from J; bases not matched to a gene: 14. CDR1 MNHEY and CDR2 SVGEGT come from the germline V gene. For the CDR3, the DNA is TGTGCCAGCAGTCGGAATTTGTTATTAGCGGGAGTTGAGCAGTTCTTC. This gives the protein CASSRNLLLAGVEQFF.

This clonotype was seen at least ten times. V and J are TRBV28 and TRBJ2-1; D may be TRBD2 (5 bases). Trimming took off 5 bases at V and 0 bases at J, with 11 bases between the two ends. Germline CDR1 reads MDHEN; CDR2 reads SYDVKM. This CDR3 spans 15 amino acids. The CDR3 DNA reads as TGTGCCAGCAGTGGTACGGGGAGCTCCTACAATGAGCAGTTCTTC. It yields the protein CASSGTGSSYNEQFF.

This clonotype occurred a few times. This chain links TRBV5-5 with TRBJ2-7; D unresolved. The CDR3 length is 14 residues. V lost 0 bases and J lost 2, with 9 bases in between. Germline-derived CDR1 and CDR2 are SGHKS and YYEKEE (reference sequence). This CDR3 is CASSLEAPTYEQYF. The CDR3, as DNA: TGTGCCAGCAGCTTGGAGGCGCCAACCTACGAGCAGTACTTC.

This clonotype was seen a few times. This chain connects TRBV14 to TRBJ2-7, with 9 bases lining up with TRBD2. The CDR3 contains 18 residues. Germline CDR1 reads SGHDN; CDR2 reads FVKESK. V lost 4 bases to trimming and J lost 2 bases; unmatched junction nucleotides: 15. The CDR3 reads CASSRRTTSGFGTYEQYF. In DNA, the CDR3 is TGTGCCAGCAGCCGAAGAACCACTAGCGGGTTCGGGACCTACGAGCAGTACTTC.

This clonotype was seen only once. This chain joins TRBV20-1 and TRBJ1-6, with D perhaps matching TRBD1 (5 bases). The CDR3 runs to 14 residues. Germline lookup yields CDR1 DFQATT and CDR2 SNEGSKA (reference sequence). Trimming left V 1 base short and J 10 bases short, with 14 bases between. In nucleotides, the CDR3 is TGCAGTGCTAGAGTCAGGGTGTTGGGGTCACCCCTCCACTTT. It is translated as CSARVRVLGSPLHF.

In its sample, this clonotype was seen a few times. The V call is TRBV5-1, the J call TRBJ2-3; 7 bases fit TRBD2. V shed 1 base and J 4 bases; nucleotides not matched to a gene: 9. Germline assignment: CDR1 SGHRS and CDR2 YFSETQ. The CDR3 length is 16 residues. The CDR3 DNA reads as TGCGCCAGCAGCTTGACAGGACTAGGAGGCCCAGATACGCAGTATTTT. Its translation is CASSLTGLGGPDTQYF.

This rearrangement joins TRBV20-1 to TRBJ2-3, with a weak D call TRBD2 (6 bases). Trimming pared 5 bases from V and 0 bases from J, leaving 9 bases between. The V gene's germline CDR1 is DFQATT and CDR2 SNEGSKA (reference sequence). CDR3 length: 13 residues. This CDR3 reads CSALSGSTDTQYF. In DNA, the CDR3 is TGCAGTGCTCTAAGCGGGAGCACAGATACGCAGTATTTT.

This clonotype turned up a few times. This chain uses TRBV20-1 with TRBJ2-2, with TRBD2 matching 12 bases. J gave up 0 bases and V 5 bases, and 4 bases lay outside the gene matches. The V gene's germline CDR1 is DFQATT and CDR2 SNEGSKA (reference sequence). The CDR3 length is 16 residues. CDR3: CSAGLAGGPNTGELFF. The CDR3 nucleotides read TGCAGTGCTGGGCTAGCGGGAGGGCCGAACACCGGGGAGCTGTTTTTT.

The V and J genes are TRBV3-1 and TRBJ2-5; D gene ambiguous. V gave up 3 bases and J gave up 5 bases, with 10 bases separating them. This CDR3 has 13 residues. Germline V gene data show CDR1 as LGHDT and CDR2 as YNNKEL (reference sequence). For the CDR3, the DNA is TGTGCCAGCAGCCACGGACCGGCGGAGACCCAGTACTTC. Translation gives CASSHGPAETQYF.

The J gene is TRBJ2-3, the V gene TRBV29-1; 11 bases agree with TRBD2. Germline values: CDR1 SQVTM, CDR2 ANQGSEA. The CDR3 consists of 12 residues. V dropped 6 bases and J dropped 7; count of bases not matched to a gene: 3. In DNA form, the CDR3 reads TGCAGCGTGGGACTAGCGGAGAATACGCAGTATTTT. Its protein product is CSVGLAENTQYF.

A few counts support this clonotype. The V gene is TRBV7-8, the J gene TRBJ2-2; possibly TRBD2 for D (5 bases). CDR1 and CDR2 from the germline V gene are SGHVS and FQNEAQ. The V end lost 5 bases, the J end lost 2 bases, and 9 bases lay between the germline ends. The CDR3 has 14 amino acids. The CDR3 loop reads CASSAGLNTGELFF. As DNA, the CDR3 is TGTGCCAGCAGCGCGGGTCTTAACACCGGGGAGCTGTTTTTT.

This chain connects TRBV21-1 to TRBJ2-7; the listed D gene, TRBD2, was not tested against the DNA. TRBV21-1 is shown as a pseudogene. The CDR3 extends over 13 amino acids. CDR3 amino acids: CASSKGPSHEQYF. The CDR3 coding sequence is TGTGCCAGCAGCAAGGGACCCTCGCACGAGCAGTACTTC.

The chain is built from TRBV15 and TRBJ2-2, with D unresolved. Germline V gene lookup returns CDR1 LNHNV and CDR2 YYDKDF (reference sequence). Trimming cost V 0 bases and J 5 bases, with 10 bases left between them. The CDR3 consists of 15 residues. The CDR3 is CATSRDLSGTGELFF. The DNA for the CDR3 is TGTGCCACCAGCAGAGACCTAAGTGGGACCGGGGAGCTGTTTTTT.

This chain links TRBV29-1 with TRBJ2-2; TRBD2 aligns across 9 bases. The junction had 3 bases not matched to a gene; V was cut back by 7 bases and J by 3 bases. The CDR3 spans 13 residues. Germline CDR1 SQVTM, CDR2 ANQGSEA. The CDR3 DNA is TGCAGCGCACGGACTAGCGACACCGGGGAGCTGTTTTTT. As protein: CSARTSDTGELFF.

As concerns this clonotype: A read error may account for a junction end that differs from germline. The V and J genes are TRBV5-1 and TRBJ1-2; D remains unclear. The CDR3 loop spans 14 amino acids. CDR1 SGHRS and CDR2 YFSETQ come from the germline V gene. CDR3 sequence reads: CASSLDGGNYGYTF. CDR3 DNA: TGCGCCAGCAGTTTGGACGGCGGGAACTATGGCTACACCTTC.

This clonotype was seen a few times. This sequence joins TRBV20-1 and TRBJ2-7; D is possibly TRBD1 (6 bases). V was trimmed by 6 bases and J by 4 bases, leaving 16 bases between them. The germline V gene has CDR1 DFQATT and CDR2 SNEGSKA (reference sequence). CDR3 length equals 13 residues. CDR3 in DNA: TGCAGTGCCTCCCGGCAGGGGCAGTACGAGCAGTACTTC. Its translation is CSASRQGQYEQYF.

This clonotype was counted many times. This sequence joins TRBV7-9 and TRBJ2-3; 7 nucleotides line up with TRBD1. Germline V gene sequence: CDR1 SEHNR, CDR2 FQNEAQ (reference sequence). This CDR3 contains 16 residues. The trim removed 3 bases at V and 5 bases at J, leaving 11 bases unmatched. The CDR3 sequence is CASSFPRDSSGDTQYF. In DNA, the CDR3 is TGTGCCAGCAGCTTCCCCCGGGACAGCAGCGGAGATACGCAGTATTTT.

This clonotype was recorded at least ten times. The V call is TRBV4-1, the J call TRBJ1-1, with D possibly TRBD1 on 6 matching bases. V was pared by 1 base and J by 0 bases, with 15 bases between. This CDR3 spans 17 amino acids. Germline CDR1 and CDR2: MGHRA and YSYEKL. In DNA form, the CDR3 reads TGCGCCAGCAGCCAAGCAGGGGTAGGGGGAATGAACACTGAAGCTTTCTTT. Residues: CASSQAGVGGMNTEAFF.

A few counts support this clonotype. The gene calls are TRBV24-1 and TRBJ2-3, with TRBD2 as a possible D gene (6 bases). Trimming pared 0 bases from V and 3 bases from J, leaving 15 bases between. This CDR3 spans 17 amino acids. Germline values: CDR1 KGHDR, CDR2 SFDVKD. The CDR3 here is CATSDLPPGVKTDTQYF. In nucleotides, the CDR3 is TGTGCCACCAGTGATTTGCCCCCGGGAGTGAAGACAGATACGCAGTATTTT.

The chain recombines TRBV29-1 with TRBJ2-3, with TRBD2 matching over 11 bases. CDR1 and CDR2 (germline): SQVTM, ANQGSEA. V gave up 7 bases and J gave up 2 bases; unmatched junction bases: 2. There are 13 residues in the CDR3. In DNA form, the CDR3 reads TGCAGCGGGGGACTAGCGGTCACAGATACGCAGTATTTT. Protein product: CSGGLAVTDTQYF.

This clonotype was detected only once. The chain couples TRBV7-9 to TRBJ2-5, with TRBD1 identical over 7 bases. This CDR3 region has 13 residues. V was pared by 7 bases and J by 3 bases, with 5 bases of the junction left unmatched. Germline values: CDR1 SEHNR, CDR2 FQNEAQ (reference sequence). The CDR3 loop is CASTQGQKETQYF. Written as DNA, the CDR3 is TGTGCCAGCACCCAGGGACAGAAAGAGACCCAGTACTTC.

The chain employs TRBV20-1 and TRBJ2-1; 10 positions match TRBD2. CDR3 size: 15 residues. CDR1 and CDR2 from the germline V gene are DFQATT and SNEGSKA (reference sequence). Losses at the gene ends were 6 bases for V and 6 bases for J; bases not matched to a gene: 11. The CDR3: CSAPRLLAGINEQFF. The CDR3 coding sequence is TGCAGTGCCCCTCGGTTACTAGCGGGGATCAATGAGCAGTTCTTC.

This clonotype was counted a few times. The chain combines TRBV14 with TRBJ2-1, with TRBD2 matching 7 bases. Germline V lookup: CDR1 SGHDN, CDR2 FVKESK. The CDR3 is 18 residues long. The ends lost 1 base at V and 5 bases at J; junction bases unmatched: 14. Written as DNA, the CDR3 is TGTGCCAGCAGCCAAGTCCCAAAGACTAGCTTTTCTCACAATGAGCAGTTCTTC. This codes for CASSQVPKTSFSHNEQFF.

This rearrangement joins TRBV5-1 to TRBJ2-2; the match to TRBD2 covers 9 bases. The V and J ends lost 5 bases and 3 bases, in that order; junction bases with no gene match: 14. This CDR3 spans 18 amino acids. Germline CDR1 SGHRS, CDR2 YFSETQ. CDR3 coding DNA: TGCGCCAGCAGTCGAGACGGCGTAGCGGGGGACTACACCGGGGAGCTGTTTTTT. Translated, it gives CASSRDGVAGDYTGELFF. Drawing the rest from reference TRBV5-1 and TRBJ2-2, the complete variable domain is KAGVTQTPRYLIKTRGQQVTLSCSPISGHRSVSWYQQTPGQGLQFLFEYFSETQRNKGNFPGRFSGRQFSNSRSEMNVSTLELGDSALYLCASSRDGVAGDYTGELFFGEGSRLTVL.